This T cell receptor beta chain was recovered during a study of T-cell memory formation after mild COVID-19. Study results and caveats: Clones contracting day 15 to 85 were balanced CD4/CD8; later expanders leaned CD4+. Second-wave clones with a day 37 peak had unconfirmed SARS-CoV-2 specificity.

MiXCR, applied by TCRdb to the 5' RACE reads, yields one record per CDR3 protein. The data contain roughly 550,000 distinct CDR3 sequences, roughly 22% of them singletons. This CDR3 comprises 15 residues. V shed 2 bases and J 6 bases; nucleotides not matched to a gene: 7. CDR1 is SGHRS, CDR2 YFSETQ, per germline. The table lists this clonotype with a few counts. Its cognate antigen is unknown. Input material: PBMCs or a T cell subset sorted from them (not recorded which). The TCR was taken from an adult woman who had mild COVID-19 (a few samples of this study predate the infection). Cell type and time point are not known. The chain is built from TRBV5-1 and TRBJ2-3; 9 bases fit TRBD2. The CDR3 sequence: CASSLPAGGLDTQYF. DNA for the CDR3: TGCGCCAGCAGCTTACCAGCGGGGGGTTTGGATACGCAGTATTTT.